Presented here are 5 T cell receptor beta chains from one specimen sequenced in a study of Ad26.COV2.S vaccination and SARS-CoV-2 variants. TCRdb's table, derived via immunoSEQ multiplex PCR, lists solely in-frame clones and lacks some. The sample has under 550,000 clones, 90% seen once; the top ten hold over 9%. Treatment specified: 15 to 20 received Ad26.COV2.S at low or high dose, single or two shots; about 5 received placebo; per-sample allocation not given. At day 63 after the first vaccine or placebo injection, samples were drawn. Sequencing was performed on peripheral blood, taken in a trial of Ad26.COV2.S vaccine versus placebo. The receptors here all came from a person between 18 and 60 years old who received the Ad26.COV2.S COVID-19 vaccine or a placebo.

The chain is built from TRBV4-1 and TRBJ2-5, with 9 bases aligning to TRBD1. This CDR3 is built from 16 residues. Germline CDR1 and CDR2: MGHRA and YSYEKL. V dropped 1 base and J dropped 5; count of bases not matched to a gene: 8. CDR3 loop: CASSQGTQGAWETQYF. The CDR3 DNA reads as TGCGCCAGCAGCCAAGGGACACAGGGGGCCTGGGAGACCCAGTACTTC.

As regards this clone: Germline is not matched at one junction end, which may reflect a read error. The rearrangement uses TRBV5-3 and TRBJ1-2, with unresolved D. TRBV5-3 is placed among ORFs of uncertain function. CDR3 length: 9 amino acids. The CDR3 DNA reads TGTGCCAGAAGCCCGGGCCCCGACTTC. Translated, it gives CARSPGPDF.

The chain links TRBV10-3 to TRBJ2-7, with 8 bases aligning to TRBD1. Germline assignment: CDR1 ENHRY and CDR2 SYGVKD. The V segment lost 8 bases and the J segment 3 bases; nucleotides outside the gene matches: 3. This CDR3 is built from 12 residues. The CDR3 bases are TGTGCCATCGGACAGGGTAACTACGAGCAGTACTTC. Translation: CAIGQGNYEQYF.

This chain joins TRBV30 and TRBJ2-2; D remains ambiguous. The V end was cut by 5 bases, the J end by 5 bases, with 9 bases between. Per the germline V gene, CDR1 is GTSNPN and CDR2 is SVGIG (reference sequence). This CDR3 comprises 12 residues. CDR3 DNA sequence: TGTGCCTGGGGCTGGGAAACCGGGGAGCTGTTTTTT. It translates to CAWGWETGELFF.

The chain uses TRBV5-4 and TRBJ1-1, with 10 bases identical to TRBD1. V was clipped by 6 bases and J by 7 bases; unmatched bases: 9. Germline CDR1 is SGHNT and CDR2 is YYREEE (reference sequence). The CDR3 has 14 residues. CDR3 region: CASTGDRGRGEAFF. The CDR3, as DNA: TGTGCCAGCACCGGCGACAGGGGGCGAGGTGAAGCTTTCTTT.